This record concerns one T cell receptor beta chain sequence. Unmatched junction bases numbered 3, after V lost 0 bases and J lost 7 bases. Germline CDR1 reads MNHNY; CDR2 reads SVGAGI (reference sequence). CDR3 length: 15 residues. This sample is part of a study of blood T cell repertoires in COVID-19. On the study more broadly: Nucleic acid was either cDNA or gDNA, and it came from T cells, B-cell-depleted T cells, or PBMCs.

Per the original data handling: Reference gene primer amplification yielded estimated nucleated cell counts. TCRdb's copy holds only in-frame clones and misses some; the assay was immunoSEQ multiplex PCR. The V and J calls and the clone size are those of that table, but D and trimming were determined from the DNA. The repertoire has 65,000 to 85,000 clones, 80% to 90% of them found once; the top ten carry about 18%. Sample: peripheral blood. This receptor was taken from a woman aged 55 to 70 with acute or convalescent COVID-19. The chain has TRBV6-6 and TRBJ1-4, with TRBD1 matching over 9 bases. The CDR3 coding sequence is TGTGCCAGCAGTTACTCGGGACAGGGTGGTGAAAAACTGTTTTTT. Translating it yields CASSYSGQGGEKLFF.